Listed below are T cell receptor beta chains from one sample, sequenced in a study of blood T cell repertoires in COVID-19. Clones were read by immunoSEQ multiplex PCR, and TCRdb kept only the in-frame ones, dropping some. This sample carries 120,000 to 150,000 clones, around 87% of them seen once, and the ten largest clones take around 6.5%. Sequencing used peripheral blood. The receptors were gathered from an elderly man with acute or convalescent COVID-19. The CDR3 runs from the conserved cysteine through the conserved F or W. The order of the fields is CDR3 DNA, CDR3 protein, clone size, D gene, J gene, V gene. The D gene is left open where the match is weak. Size is stated for part of the rows, as once, few or many counts, or as a class when the clone is expanded.

TGTGCCAGCAGCTCTCCAGGCCTGAACACTGAAGCTTTCTTT	CASSSPGLNTEAFF	-	-	TRBJ1-1	TRBV28
TGTGCCTCTCGCTTGGCGGTTAGCACAGATACGCAGTATTTT	CASRLAVSTDTQYF	-	-	TRBJ2-3	TRBV7-2
TGTGCCAGCAGTGAACACGCGGGACAGGGTATGAGCTACACCTTC	CASSEHAGQGMSYTF	once	TRBD1	TRBJ1-2	TRBV25-1
TGTGCCAGCAGTCAGGTTGGGACTAGCGGGACGGTAAGGTACGAGCAGTACTTC	CASSQVGTSGTVRYEQYF	-	TRBD2	TRBJ2-7	TRBV6-4
TGCGCCAGCAGCTGGGGACCGGGACAGGGGGCTTACGAGCAGTACTTC	CASSWGPGQGAYEQYF	few	TRBD1	TRBJ2-7	TRBV5-1
TGCGCCAGCAAAGGCACGGGTCGGACTGAAGCTTTCTTT	CASKGTGRTEAFF	few	-	TRBJ1-1	TRBV5-1
TGTGCCAGCAGTCCCGTCGCGGGAGGTACAGATACGCAGTATTTT	CASSPVAGGTDTQYF	-	TRBD2	TRBJ2-3	TRBV28
TGTGCCACCAGCAGGAATACCCACACCGGACAGTACAATGAGCAGTTCTTC	CATSRNTHTGQYNEQFF	-	-	TRBJ2-1	TRBV15
TGTGCCAGTAGTCCGACAGCCGATTATGGCTACACCTTC	CASSPTADYGYTF	once	-	TRBJ1-2	TRBV19
TGTGCCAGCAGCTGGACAGGTCGGCAAGAGACCCAGTACTTC	CASSWTGRQETQYF	-	TRBD1	TRBJ2-5	TRBV5-4
TGTGCCAGCAGCTTACAGTATCAGCCCCAGCATTTT	CASSLQYQPQHF	once	-	TRBJ1-5	TRBV7-8
TGTGCCAGCACCTTCGAGGCAGGGGTAAACAATTCACCCCTCCACTTT	CASTFEAGVNNSPLHF	-	-	TRBJ1-6	TRBV2
TGTGCCAGTAGTGGGTACAGGGAATTGCATTCACCCCTCCACTTT	CASSGYRELHSPLHF	-	-	TRBJ1-6	TRBV19
TGTGCCAGCAGCCAAGGGACTAGCGGGAGTGGAGAGCAGTACTTC	CASSQGTSGSGEQYF	-	TRBD2	TRBJ2-7	TRBV11-3
TGTGCCAGCCGGCCCGGGACTTTCTACGAGCAGTACTTC	CASRPGTFYEQYF	-	-	TRBJ2-7	TRBV6-5
TGTGCCAGCAGCTTACTAGCTTTGACAGGTAGCACAGATACGCAGTATTTT	CASSLLALTGSTDTQYF	-	-	TRBJ2-3	TRBV7-9
TGCGCCAGCAGCCAAGATGGGAGTCAGCCCCAGCATTTT	CASSQDGSQPQHF	-	-	TRBJ1-5	TRBV4-1
TGTGCCAGCAGATTTCAGGGCTTAGTACCCTACGAGCAGTACTTC	CASRFQGLVPYEQYF	-	-	TRBJ2-7	TRBV27
TGTGCCAGTACCTCTCGGTGGTTGGTCAATGAGCAGTTCTTC	CASTSRWLVNEQFF	-	-	TRBJ2-1	TRBV19
TGTGCCAGTAGATCTAGCGGAGGCTCCTACAATGAGCAGTTCTTC	CASRSSGGSYNEQFF	-	TRBD2	TRBJ2-1	TRBV19
TGTGCCAGCAGCGTGACTAGCGGGGGACCCGGGGAGACCCAGTACTTC	CASSVTSGGPGETQYF	-	TRBD2	TRBJ2-5	TRBV9
TGTGCCAGTAGTAGCGGGGGGCATCAAGAGACCCAGTACTTC	CASSSGGHQETQYF	-	TRBD2	TRBJ2-5	TRBV19
TGTGCTACCGGGGGGGGAGTCACAGATACGCAGTATTTT	CATGGGVTDTQYF	-	TRBD2	TRBJ2-3	TRBV7-6
TGTGCCAGCAGCTCAGGGTTGGGAAACACCATATATTTT	CASSSGLGNTIYF	-	-	TRBJ1-3	TRBV7-3
TGTGCCAGCACCGGGACAGGGAGTGTGGGAGAGACCCAGTACTTC	CASTGTGSVGETQYF	-	TRBD1	TRBJ2-5	TRBV2
TGCGCCAGCAGCTTGGACAGTTTGAGCAATCAGCCCCAGCATTTT	CASSLDSLSNQPQHF	-	-	TRBJ1-5	TRBV5-1
TGTGCCAGCAGGCCGGGACAGCCGAGTTACGAGCAGTACTTC	CASRPGQPSYEQYF	few	TRBD1	TRBJ2-7	TRBV2
TGTGCCAGCAGCCAAGGGGACAGGGATAGCACCATATATTTT	CASSQGDRDSTIYF	-	TRBD1	TRBJ1-3	TRBV3-1/TRBV3-2
TGTGCCAGCAGCTTTAGACAGGGGTCCTACAATGAGCAGTTCTTC	CASSFRQGSYNEQFF	few	TRBD1	TRBJ2-1	TRBV7-9
TGCAGCGCTGGACAGGGGGCTAGCACTGAAGCTTTCTTT	CSAGQGASTEAFF	-	TRBD1	TRBJ1-1	TRBV29-1
TGCGCCAGCAGCACAGGACTAAGCTCCTACGAGCAGTACTTC	CASSTGLSSYEQYF	-	-	TRBJ2-7	TRBV5-1
TGCGCCAGCGCCTTGTGGGGGACAGACCAAGAGACCCAGTACTTC	CASALWGTDQETQYF	once	TRBD1	TRBJ2-5	TRBV5-1
TGTGCCAGCAGCTTAGGTTTGGGCAGACCGGAAAAACTGTTTTTT	CASSLGLGRPEKLFF	-	-	TRBJ1-4	TRBV11-2
TGTGCCAGCAGCCAACGGAGACTAGCGGGAGGCGGATCGCCCGAGCAGTACTTC	CASSQRRLAGGGSPEQYF	once	TRBD2	TRBJ2-7	TRBV14
TGTGCCAGCAGCCGAAATAGCGGAGGAGGCACCGGGGAGCTGTTTTTT	CASSRNSGGGTGELFF	-	-	TRBJ2-2	TRBV11-3
TGTGCCAGCAGCAACCCGTTGAACACCGGGGAGCTGTTTTTT	CASSNPLNTGELFF	-	-	TRBJ2-2	TRBV21-1
TGTGCCAGCAGTGAAACAGGGGGGAGGGAGACCCAGTACTTC	CASSETGGRETQYF	-	TRBD1	TRBJ2-5	TRBV6-1
TGTGCCAGCAGTCGGGGGATTGGAAACACCATATATTTT	CASSRGIGNTIYF	-	-	TRBJ1-3	TRBV28
TGCGCCAGCAGCCAAGCCCTGGGACTGGAGATCCAGCCCCAGCATTTT	CASSQALGLEIQPQHF	-	-	TRBJ1-5	TRBV4-1
TGTGCCAGCAGACCCGCGTGGGGGACAGGGAAAACCGGGGAGCTGTTTTTT	CASRPAWGTGKTGELFF	-	TRBD1	TRBJ2-2	TRBV27
TGTGCCAGAGCCTACAGGGTAAGAGGGGTAATTATATTC	CARAYRVRGVIIF	-	-	TRBJ2-4	TRBV5-6
TGTGCCAGCAGCCCAGGACAGGGCACCGGGGAGCTGTTTTTT	CASSPGQGTGELFF	-	TRBD1	TRBJ2-2	TRBV5-4
TGCGCCAGCAGCTTGGGACAGGGGGGATATGGCTACACCTTC	CASSLGQGGYGYTF	-	TRBD1	TRBJ1-2	TRBV5-1
TGTGCCAGCAGCCCACGCAGGGTAAGGGGCTATGGCTACACCTTC	CASSPRRVRGYGYTF	few	-	TRBJ1-2	TRBV7-8
TGTGCCACCAGCAGGACCGCGGGACCATCCGATGAGCAGTTCTTC	CATSRTAGPSDEQFF	-	-	TRBJ2-1	TRBV15